The 31 T cell receptor beta chains listed next were all sequenced from one sample in a study of blood T cell repertoires in COVID-19 (dated by TCRdb to the early 2020s). The library was made by the immunoSEQ multiplex PCR assay. The source is immuneACCESS, and TCRdb retained only in-frame sequences with V and J called. Part of the clones is not carried over; for the studies checked, unresolved V genes explain less than half of this, and the remainder is unexplained. The sample yields roughly 200,000 clones; approximately 80% were counted once. The ten most abundant clones make up roughly 14% of the sample. The sequenced sample consisted of peripheral blood. The receptor set was obtained from a man in his fifties who had recovered from COVID-19.

The chain links TRBV30 to TRBJ1-2; a weak D match, TRBD1 (6 bases). The germline V gene encodes CDR1 GTSNPN and CDR2 SVGIG (reference sequence). V lost 3 bases and J lost 3, with 11 bases in between. The CDR3 has 13 amino acids. The CDR3 spells CAWSQNRDYGYTF. In DNA, the CDR3 is TGTGCCTGGAGCCAGAACAGGGACTATGGCTACACCTTC.

V usage is TRBV5-6 and J usage is TRBJ2-2, with TRBD1 matching over 9 bases. CDR1 and CDR2 (germline): SGHDT, YYEEEE. The V segment lost 3 bases and the J segment 4 bases; nucleotides outside the gene matches: 7. The CDR3 is 16 amino acids. As DNA, the CDR3 is TGTGCCAGCAGCTGGGGGACAGGGTTTCGCACCGGGGAGCTGTTTTTT. As protein: CASSWGTGFRTGELFF.

This clone was observed a single time. The chain's CDR3 is CASSYRQDSYEQYF. CDR3 sequence (DNA): TGTGCCAGCAGTTACCGACAGGACTCCTACGAGCAGTACTTC. This chain uses TRBV6-6 with TRBJ2-7; possibly TRBD1 for D (6 bases). V shed 2 bases and J shed 0 bases, with 8 bases lying between them. Germline V gene data show CDR1 as MNHNY and CDR2 as SVGAGI (reference sequence). This CDR3 spans 14 amino acids.

This chain joins TRBV28 and TRBJ2-5; the D is unclear. This CDR3 has 12 amino acids. In germline, CDR1 is MDHEN, CDR2 SYDVKM. The V end lost 4 bases, the J end lost 3 bases, and 6 bases lay between the germline ends. The CDR3 spells CASSSNKETQYF. CDR3 bases: TGTGCCAGCAGTTCCAACAAAGAGACCCAGTACTTC.

The rearrangement uses TRBV6-5 and TRBJ1-5; 7 nucleotides line up with TRBD1. Trimming took 6 bases from V and 2 from J; bases not matched to a gene: 7. CDR3 size: 15 residues. Per germline, CDR1 MNHEY and CDR2 SVGAGI. CDR3 in amino acids: CASRIDRVGNQPQHF. CDR3 DNA sequence: TGTGCCAGCAGAATTGACAGGGTTGGCAATCAGCCCCAGCATTTT.

V and J are TRBV5-1 and TRBJ2-5, with D possibly being TRBD1 (6 bases). Germline V CDR1 and CDR2: SGHRS, YFSETQ. Trimming left V 4 bases short and J 5 bases short, with 15 bases between. The CDR3 is made up of 14 amino acids. The chain's CDR3 is CASSILQGGETQYF. The CDR3 nucleotides are TGCGCCAGCAGCATCCTACAGGGCGGGGAGACCCAGTACTTC.

The chain employs TRBV30 and TRBJ2-3; 9 bases fit TRBD2. Unmatched junction bases numbered 6, after V lost 7 bases and J lost 1 base. This CDR3 comprises 14 residues. The germline V gene encodes CDR1 GTSNPN and CDR2 SVGIG (reference sequence). This CDR3 reads CASAIAGGTDTQYF. The CDR3 DNA follows: TGTGCCTCCGCGATAGCGGGGGGCACAGATACGCAGTATTTT.

V and J are TRBV5-4 and TRBJ2-5; 10 bases map to TRBD2. With V trimmed by 4 bases and J by 5 bases, 11 bases remained unmatched. The CDR3 sequence is 16 residues long. Looked up from germline, CDR1 is SGHNT and CDR2 is YYREEE (reference sequence). For the CDR3, the DNA is TGTGCCAGCAGCGCGGCAAGGACTAGCGGAGGGGAGACCCAGTACTTC. Translating gives CASSAARTSGGETQYF.

The chain links TRBV6-5 to TRBJ2-6; D not resolved. CDR3 length: 15 amino acids. V gave up 7 bases and J gave up 0 bases, with 10 bases separating them. From germline, CDR1 is MNHEY and CDR2 SVGAGI. CDR3 sequence reads: CASTPHGSGANVLTF. The DNA for the CDR3 is TGTGCCAGCACCCCCCACGGCTCTGGGGCCAACGTCCTGACTTTC.

This sequence joins TRBV18 and TRBJ1-1, with D maybe TRBD1 (5 bases). Trimming stripped 4 bases from V and 10 bases from J, with 16 bases between. The CDR3 runs 13 residues. Germline-derived CDR1 and CDR2 are KGHSH and LQKENI. The DNA for the CDR3 is TGTGCCAGCTCACGATCATCGGAGGGGAGAGCTTTCTTT. This sequence encodes CASSRSSEGRAFF.

The chain joins TRBV5-6 to TRBJ2-7; possible D gene TRBD2, 5 bases. This CDR3 comprises 17 residues. Germline V gene sequence: CDR1 SGHDT, CDR2 YYEEEE. V was pared by 4 bases and J by 0 bases, with 20 bases between. Here the CDR3 reads CASSPLSRVEYSYEQYF. As DNA, the CDR3 is TGTGCCAGCAGCCCCCTTTCGCGGGTTGAGTACTCCTACGAGCAGTACTTC.

The CDR3 loop is CASSSGGTDVSGANVLTF. CDR3 in DNA: TGTGCCAGCAGCTCGGGAGGGACAGACGTATCTGGGGCCAACGTCCTGACTTTC. The chain uses TRBV5-4 and TRBJ2-6; the D gene is possibly TRBD2 (8 bases). This CDR3 has 18 residues. CDR1 and CDR2 (germline): SGHNT, YYREEE (reference sequence). Trimming took off 3 bases at V and 1 base at J, with 17 bases between the two ends. The complete variable domain, with remaining parts taken from reference TRBV5-4 and TRBJ2-6, reads ETGVTQSPTHLIKTRGQQVTLRCSSQSGHNTVSWYQQALGQGPQFIFQYYREEENGRGNFPPRFSGLQFPNYSSELNVNALELDDSALYLCASSSGGTDVSGANVLTFGAGSRLTVL.

The rearrangement uses TRBV20-1 and TRBJ2-3; 10 positions match TRBD2. This CDR3 is built from 17 residues. V trimming: 3 bases; J trimming: 4 bases; junction bases outside the gene matches: 13. Germline values: CDR1 DFQATT, CDR2 SNEGSKA (reference sequence). The CDR3 sequence is CSASPASGRGFADTQYF. The CDR3 DNA reads as TGCAGTGCTAGTCCCGCTAGCGGGAGAGGTTTTGCAGATACGCAGTATTTT.

Only one count was recorded for this clone. The chain is built from TRBV9 and TRBJ2-5; 7 bases map to TRBD2. Trimming cost V 0 bases and J 1 base; bases outside gene matches: 9. Germline CDR1 reads SGDLS; CDR2 reads YYNGEE. The CDR3 has 17 residues. DNA for the CDR3: TGTGCCAGCAGCGTAGGGGCTAGCGGAGACCTCCAAGAGACCCAGTACTTC. Its translation: CASSVGASGDLQETQYF.

This chain links TRBV18 with TRBJ2-7; a possible D gene is TRBD2 (5 bases). The V end lost 3 bases, the J end lost 4 bases, and 10 bases lay between the germline ends. Germline lookup yields CDR1 KGHSH and CDR2 LQKENI. The CDR3 length is 13 residues. The CDR3 coding sequence is TGTGCCAGCTCACCCTTTGGCGGGTACGAGCAGTACTTC. Residues: CASSPFGGYEQYF.

J is TRBJ1-2 and V is TRBV19; TRBD1 is a possible D gene (6 bases). CDR1 and CDR2 from the germline V gene are LNHDA and SQIVND (reference sequence). The CDR3 has 12 amino acids. V lost 6 bases and J 4 bases, leaving 9 bases between the germline ends. As DNA, the CDR3 is TGTGCCAGTAGGACAGGAGCCTATGGCTACACCTTC. Translating it yields CASRTGAYGYTF.

This clone occurred once. This sequence joins TRBV3-1 (or the pseudogene TRBV3-2) and TRBJ2-7; 11 bases are shared with TRBD2. Trimming took 5 bases from V and 2 from J; bases not matched to a gene: 5. CDR1 and CDR2 (germline): LGHDT, YNNKEL (reference sequence). This CDR3 is built from 15 residues. As DNA, the CDR3 is TGTGCCAGCAGCAAGACTAGCGGGGCGACCTACGAGCAGTACTTC. This gives the protein CASSKTSGATYEQYF.

V usage is TRBV10-1 and J usage is TRBJ1-1; D may be TRBD1 (5 bases). This CDR3 is 13 amino acids long. Germline CDR1 WNHNN, CDR2 SYGVQD (reference sequence). V was cut by 11 bases and J by 4 bases, with 17 bases left in between. The CDR3 spells CAGGIQASTEAFF. CDR3 bases: TGCGCCGGGGGGATACAGGCTTCCACTGAAGCTTTCTTT.

The chain links TRBV9 to TRBJ2-1; TRBD1 matches at 7 bases. With V trimmed by 0 bases and J by 2 bases, 2 bases remained unmatched. The CDR3 loop spans 15 amino acids. The germline gives CDR1 SGDLS, CDR2 YYNGEE. CDR3 nucleotides: TGTGCCAGCAGCGTAGGGGACAGCCCCTACAATGAGCAGTTCTTC. This codes for CASSVGDSPYNEQFF.

The V and J genes are TRBV7-8 and TRBJ2-7; 12 positions match TRBD2. This CDR3 spans 18 amino acids. Germline CDR1 and CDR2: SGHVS and FQNEAQ. Trimming removed 3 bases from V and 3 bases from J; junction bases left unmatched: 12. The CDR3 reads CASSLGGLAGGFFYEQYF. The CDR3 nucleotides read TGTGCCAGCAGCTTGGGCGGGCTAGCGGGAGGGTTTTTCTACGAGCAGTACTTC.

The V call is TRBV25-1, the J call TRBJ2-3; 10 nucleotides match TRBD2. The V gene's germline CDR1 is MGHDK and CDR2 SYGVNS. V gave up 4 bases and J gave up 2 bases; unmatched junction bases: 6. CDR3 length equals 16 residues. The CDR3 region has the DNA TGTGCCAGCAGTGGAGGAGCGGGAGGGAACACAGATACGCAGTATTTT. It yields the protein CASSGGAGGNTDTQYF.

The chain recombines TRBV27 with TRBJ2-1; D might be TRBD2 (6 bases). The CDR3 totals 15 residues. CDR1 and CDR2 (germline): MNHEY, SMNVEV (reference sequence). Trimming pared 8 bases from V and 7 bases from J, leaving 21 bases between. The CDR3 sequence: CASRTPGRLWNEQFF. The CDR3 coding sequence is TGTGCCAGCCGGACCCCAGGGAGGTTGTGGAATGAGCAGTTCTTC.

The table lists this clone with a count of one. The V and J genes are TRBV15 and TRBJ1-3; D might be TRBD1 (5 bases). V was clipped by 0 bases and J by 0 bases, with 9 bases between them. Germline CDR1 LNHNV, CDR2 YYDKDF (reference sequence). This CDR3 is built from 16 residues. The CDR3: CATSRDAGNSGNTIYF. In DNA form, the CDR3 reads TGTGCCACCAGCAGAGACGCAGGGAACTCTGGAAACACCATATATTTT.

This chain uses TRBV29-1 with TRBJ2-1; D might be TRBD2 (5 bases). The length of the CDR3 is 12 residues. Germline V gives CDR1 SQVTM, CDR2 ANQGSEA. V was clipped by 7 bases and J by 5 bases, with 12 bases between them. The CDR3 region has the DNA TGCAGCGCTCAGGACGGGGACAATGAGCAGTTCTTC. Translated, it gives CSAQDGDNEQFF.

This clone turned up a few times. V is TRBV2 and J is TRBJ2-7; the D is unclear. Germline values: CDR1 SNHLY, CDR2 FYNNEI. Trimming cost V 6 bases and J 0 bases, with 15 bases left between them. The CDR3 consists of 15 residues. Here the CDR3 DNA reads TGTGCCAGCAGGACGATCTACTGGAGCTCCTACGAGCAGTACTTC. Amino acids: CASRTIYWSSYEQYF.

The chain combines TRBV10-3 with TRBJ1-2; D is perhaps TRBD1 (5 bases). V was trimmed by 6 bases and J by 6 bases, leaving 17 bases between them. Germline V lookup: CDR1 ENHRY, CDR2 SYGVKD. CDR3 length: 14 amino acids. The CDR3 spells CAIRPQGSRDGYTF. The DNA for the CDR3 is TGTGCCATCAGGCCCCAGGGAAGTAGAGATGGCTACACCTTC.

This CDR3 is CASSYIDMAYEQYF. The CDR3 region has the DNA TGTGCCAGCAGCTACATCGACATGGCCTACGAGCAGTACTTC. The chain recombines TRBV5-6 with TRBJ2-7; D is ambiguous. The length of the CDR3 is 14 residues. Trimming pared 3 bases from V and 2 bases from J, leaving 12 bases between. Per germline, CDR1 SGHDT and CDR2 YYEEEE.

The chain links TRBV20-1 to TRBJ2-1; D gene unclear. From germline, CDR1 is DFQATT and CDR2 SNEGSKA (reference sequence). V dropped 1 base and J dropped 9 bases, with 7 bases sitting between them. CDR3 length: 11 residues. The CDR3 is CSARASSEQFF. The CDR3 coding sequence is TGCAGTGCTAGAGCGTCGAGTGAGCAGTTCTTC.

The chain is built from TRBV19 and TRBJ1-4, with TRBD1 matching 9 bases. V was clipped by 9 bases and J by 7 bases; unmatched bases: 12. CDR3 length: 15 amino acids. Germline V CDR1 and CDR2: LNHDA, SQIVND (reference sequence). DNA of the CDR3: TGTGCCAGCGGTCCGGGACAGGGTTTTAGTGAAAAACTGTTTTTT. Protein product: CASGPGQGFSEKLFF. Using reference TRBV19 and TRBJ1-4 for the parts outside the CDR3, the full variable domain is DGGITQSPKYLFRKEGQNVTLSCEQNLNHDAMYWYRQDPGQGLRLIYYSQIVNDFQKGDIAEGYSVSREKKESFPLTVTSAQKNPTAFYLCASGPGQGFSEKLFFGSGTQLSVL.

The chain links TRBV3-1 (or the pseudogene TRBV3-2) to TRBJ2-5, with TRBD1 as a possible D gene (5 bases). V dropped 0 bases and J dropped 5 bases, with 13 bases sitting between them. The germline V gene encodes CDR1 LGHDT and CDR2 YNNKEL (reference sequence). The CDR3 contains 15 residues. The CDR3 bases are TGTGCCAGCAGCCAAGATAGGACATACGGTGAGACCCAGTACTTC. Amino acids: CASSQDRTYGETQYF.

The chain carries TRBV14 and TRBJ1-1; TRBD1 is a possible D gene (5 bases). Deletions cut 1 base from V and 7 bases from J, with 10 bases between. The germline V gene encodes CDR1 SGHDN and CDR2 FVKESK. The CDR3 contains 13 residues. Here the CDR3 reads CASSQAVTGEAFF. Written as DNA, the CDR3 is TGTGCCAGCAGCCAAGCCGTTACAGGTGAAGCTTTCTTT.